The clone carrying this T cell receptor (beta chain) was found once. Sequencing was performed with immunoSEQ multiplex PCR; in TCRdb, only in-frame clones are kept and a portion is missing. The sample yields roughly 330,000 clones, roughly 70% seen once. Germline V gene data show CDR1 as LNHNV and CDR2 as YYDKDF (reference sequence). This CDR3 has 15 residues. Trimming took 5 bases from V and 0 from J; bases not matched to a gene: 2. These data come from a study of cytotoxic CD8 clonotypes in ibrutinib-treated CLL. The chain carries TRBV15 and TRBJ2-1; TRBD2 matches at 9 bases. The receptor's source is a human donor with chronic lymphocytic leukemia. Sample: PBMCs, taken after 36 months of ibrutinib treatment. The CDR3 nucleotides read TGTGCCACCAGCGCGGGGGGGAGCTCCTACAATGAGCAGTTCTTC. Its protein is CATSAGGSSYNEQFF. Using reference TRBV15 and TRBJ2-1 for the parts outside the CDR3, the full variable domain is DAMVIQNPRYQVTQFGKPVTLSCSQTLNHNVMYWYQQKSSQAPKLLFHYYDKDFNNEADTPDNFQSRRPNTSFCFLDIRSPGLGDTAMYLCATSAGGSSYNEQFFGPGTRLTVL.